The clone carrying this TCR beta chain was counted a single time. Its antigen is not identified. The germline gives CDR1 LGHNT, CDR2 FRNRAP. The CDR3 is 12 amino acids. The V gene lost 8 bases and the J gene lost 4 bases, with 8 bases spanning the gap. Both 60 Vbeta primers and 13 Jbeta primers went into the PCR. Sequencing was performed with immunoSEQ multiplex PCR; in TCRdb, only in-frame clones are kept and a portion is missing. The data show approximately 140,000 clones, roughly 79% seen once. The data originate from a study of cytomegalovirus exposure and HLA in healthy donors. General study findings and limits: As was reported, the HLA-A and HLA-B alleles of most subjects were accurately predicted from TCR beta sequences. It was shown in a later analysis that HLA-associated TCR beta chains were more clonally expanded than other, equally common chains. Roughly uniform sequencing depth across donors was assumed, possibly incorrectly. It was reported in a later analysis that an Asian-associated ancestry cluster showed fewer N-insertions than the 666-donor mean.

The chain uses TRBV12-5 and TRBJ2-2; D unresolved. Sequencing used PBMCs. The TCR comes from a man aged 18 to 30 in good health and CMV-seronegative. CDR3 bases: TGTGCTAGTACAGTGGGCACCGGGGAGCTGTTTTTT. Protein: CASTVGTGELFF.